The entry below describes one TCR beta chain. Per the germline V gene, CDR1 is LNHDA and CDR2 is SQIVND (reference sequence). Losses at the gene ends were 2 bases for V and 8 bases for J; bases not matched to a gene: 9. There are 15 residues in the CDR3. The source of the sample is a study of molecular identifiers for immune sequencing clone quantification. Naive CD8 library inputs spanned roughly 18,000 to 1,000,000 sorted cells and 10%, 30% or 50% RNA. Naive CD8 T cells, phenotype CD8+CD4-CCR7+CD45RA+, were sorted. One entry per CDR3 protein results from TCRdb running MiXCR on the PCR reads. The table has approximately 320,000 distinct CDR3 sequences, under 25% seen once.

The sample was naive CD8+ T cells from blood, with Jurkat cell RNA spiked in. Subset here: FACS-sorted CD8+CD4-CCR7+CD45RA+ naive T cells. This sequence originates from a human donor in good health. Some libraries in this study had Jurkat cell RNA spiked in. The rearrangement uses TRBV19 and TRBJ2-1, with TRBD1 identical over 7 bases. The CDR3 coding sequence is TGTGCCAGTAGTATAAACTGGGGACAGTTGGATGAGCAGTTCTTC. Amino acids: CASSINWGQLDEQFF.